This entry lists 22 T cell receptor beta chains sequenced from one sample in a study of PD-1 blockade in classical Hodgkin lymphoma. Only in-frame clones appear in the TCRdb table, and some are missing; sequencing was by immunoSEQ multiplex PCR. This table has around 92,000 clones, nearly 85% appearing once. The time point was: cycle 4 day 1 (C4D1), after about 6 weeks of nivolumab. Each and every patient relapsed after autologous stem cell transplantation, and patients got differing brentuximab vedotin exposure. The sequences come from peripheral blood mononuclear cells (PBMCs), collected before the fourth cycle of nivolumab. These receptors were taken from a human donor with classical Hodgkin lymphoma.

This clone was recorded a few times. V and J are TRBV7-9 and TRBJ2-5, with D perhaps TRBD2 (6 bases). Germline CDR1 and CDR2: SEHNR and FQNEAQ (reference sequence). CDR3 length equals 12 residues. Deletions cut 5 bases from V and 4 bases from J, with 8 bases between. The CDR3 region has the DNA TGTGCCAGCAGCCGGGGGAGAGAGACCCAGTACTTC. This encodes CASSRGRETQYF.

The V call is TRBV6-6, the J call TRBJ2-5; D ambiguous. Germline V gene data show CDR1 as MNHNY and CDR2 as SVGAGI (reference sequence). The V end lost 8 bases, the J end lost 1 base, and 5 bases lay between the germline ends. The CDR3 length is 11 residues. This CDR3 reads CASGVQETQYF. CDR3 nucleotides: TGTGCCAGCGGTGTCCAAGAGACCCAGTACTTC.

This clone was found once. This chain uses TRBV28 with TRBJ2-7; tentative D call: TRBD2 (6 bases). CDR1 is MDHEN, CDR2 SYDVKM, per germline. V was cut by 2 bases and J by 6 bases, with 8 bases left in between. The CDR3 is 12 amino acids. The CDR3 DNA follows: TGTGCCAGCAGTTTAGTCGGGGGCGAGCAGTACTTC. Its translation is CASSLVGGEQYF.

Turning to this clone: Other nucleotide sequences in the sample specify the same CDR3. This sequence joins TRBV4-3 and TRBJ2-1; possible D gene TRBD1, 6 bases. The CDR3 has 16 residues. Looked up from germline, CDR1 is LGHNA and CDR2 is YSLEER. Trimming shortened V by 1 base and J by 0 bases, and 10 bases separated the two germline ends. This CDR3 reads CASSQAAGASYNEQFF. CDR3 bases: TGCGCCAGCAGCCAAGCGGCAGGGGCCTCCTACAATGAGCAGTTCTTC.

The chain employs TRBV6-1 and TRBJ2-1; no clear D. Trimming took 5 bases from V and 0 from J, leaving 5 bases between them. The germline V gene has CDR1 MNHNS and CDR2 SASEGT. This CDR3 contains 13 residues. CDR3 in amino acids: CASSLPSYNEQFF. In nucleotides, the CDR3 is TGTGCCAGCAGTCTCCCCTCCTACAATGAGCAGTTCTTC.

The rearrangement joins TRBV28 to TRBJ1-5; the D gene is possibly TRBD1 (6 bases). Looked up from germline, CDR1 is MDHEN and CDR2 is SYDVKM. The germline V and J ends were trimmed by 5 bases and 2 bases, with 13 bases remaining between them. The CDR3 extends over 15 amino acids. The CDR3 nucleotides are TGTGCCAGCAGTCCGCCAGGGGCAGGCAATCAGCCCCAGCATTTT. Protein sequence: CASSPPGAGNQPQHF. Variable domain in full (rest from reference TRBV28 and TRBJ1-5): DVKVTQSSRYLVKRTGEKVFLECVQDMDHENMFWYRQDPGLGLRLIYFSYDVKMKEKGDIPEGYSVSREKKERFSLILESASTNQTSMYLCASSPPGAGNQPQHFGDGTRLSIL.

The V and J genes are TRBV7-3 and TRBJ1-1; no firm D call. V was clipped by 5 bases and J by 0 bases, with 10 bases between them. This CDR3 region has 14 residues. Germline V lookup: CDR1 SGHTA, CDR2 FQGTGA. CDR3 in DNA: TGTGCCAGCAGCCCGGATAGGGTGAACACTGAAGCTTTCTTT. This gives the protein CASSPDRVNTEAFF.

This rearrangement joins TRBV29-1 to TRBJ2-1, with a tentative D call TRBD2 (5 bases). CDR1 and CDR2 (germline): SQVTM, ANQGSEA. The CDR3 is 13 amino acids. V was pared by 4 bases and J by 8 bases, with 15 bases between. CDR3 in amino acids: CSVVGSFSYEQFF. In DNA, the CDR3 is TGCAGCGTTGTGGGGAGCTTTAGCTATGAGCAGTTCTTC.

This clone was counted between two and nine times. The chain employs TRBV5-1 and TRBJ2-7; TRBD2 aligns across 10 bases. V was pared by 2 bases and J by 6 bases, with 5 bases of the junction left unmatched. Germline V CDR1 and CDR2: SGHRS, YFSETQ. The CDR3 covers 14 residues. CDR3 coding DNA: TGCGCCAGCAGCTTAAGACAGCGGGAGGGCGAGCAGTACTTC. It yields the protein CASSLRQREGEQYF.

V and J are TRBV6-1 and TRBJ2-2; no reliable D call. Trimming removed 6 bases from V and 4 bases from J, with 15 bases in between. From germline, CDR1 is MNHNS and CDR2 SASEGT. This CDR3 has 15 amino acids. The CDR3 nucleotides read TGTGCCAGCAGCCCTTTGGTAAGAAGCACCGGGGAGCTGTTTTTT. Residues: CASSPLVRSTGELFF.

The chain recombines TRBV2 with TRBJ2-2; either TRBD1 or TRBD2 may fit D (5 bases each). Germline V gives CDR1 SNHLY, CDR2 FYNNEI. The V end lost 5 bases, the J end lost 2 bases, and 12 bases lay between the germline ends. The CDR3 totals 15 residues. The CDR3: CASSTGAVNTGELFF. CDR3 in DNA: TGTGCCAGCAGTACCGGGGCCGTTAACACCGGGGAGCTGTTTTTT.

The CDR3 reads CASSLLAGEDTQYF. CDR3 in DNA: TGCGCCAGCAGCCTTTTGGCGGGAGAAGATACGCAGTATTTT. The chain employs TRBV5-1 and TRBJ2-3; 7 nucleotides match TRBD2. Germline V gene data show CDR1 as SGHRS and CDR2 as YFSETQ. The CDR3 spans 14 residues. The V and J ends lost 4 bases and 5 bases, in that order; junction bases with no gene match: 7.

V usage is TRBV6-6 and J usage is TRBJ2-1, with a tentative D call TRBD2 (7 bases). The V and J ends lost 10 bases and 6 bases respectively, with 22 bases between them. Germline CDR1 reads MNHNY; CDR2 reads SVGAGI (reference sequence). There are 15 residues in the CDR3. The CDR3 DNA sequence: TGTGCCACCAAACCTTTAGGAGGGGGGGGCAATGAGCAGTTCTTC. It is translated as CATKPLGGGGNEQFF.

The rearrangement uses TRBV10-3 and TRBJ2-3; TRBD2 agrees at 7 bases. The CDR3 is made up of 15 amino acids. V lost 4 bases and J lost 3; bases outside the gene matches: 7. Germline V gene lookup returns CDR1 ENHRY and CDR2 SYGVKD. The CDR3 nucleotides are TGTGCCATCAGTGGGACGGGAGGTGAAACAGATACGCAGTATTTT. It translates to CAISGTGGETDTQYF.

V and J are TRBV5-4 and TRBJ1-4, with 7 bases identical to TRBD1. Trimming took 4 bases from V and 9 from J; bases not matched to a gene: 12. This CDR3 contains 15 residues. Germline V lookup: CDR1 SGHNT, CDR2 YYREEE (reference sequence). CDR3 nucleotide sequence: TGTGCCAGCAGCCCAGGGGGGGCAGTTCCAAAAAAACTGTTTTTT. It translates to CASSPGGAVPKKLFF.

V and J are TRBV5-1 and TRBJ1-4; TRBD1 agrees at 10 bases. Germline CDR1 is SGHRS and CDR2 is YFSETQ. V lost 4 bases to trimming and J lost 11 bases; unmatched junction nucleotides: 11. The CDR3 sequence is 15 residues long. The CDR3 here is CASSPEGQGLRKLFF. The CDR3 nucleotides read TGCGCCAGCAGCCCGGAGGGACAGGGGCTAAGGAAACTGTTTTTT.

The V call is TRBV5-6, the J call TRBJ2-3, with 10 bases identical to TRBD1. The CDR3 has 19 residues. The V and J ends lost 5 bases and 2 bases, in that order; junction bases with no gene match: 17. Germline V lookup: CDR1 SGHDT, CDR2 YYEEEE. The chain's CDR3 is CASSGDRGSPVSFTDTQYF. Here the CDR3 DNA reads TGTGCCAGCAGTGGGGACAGGGGCTCCCCCGTCAGCTTCACAGATACGCAGTATTTT.

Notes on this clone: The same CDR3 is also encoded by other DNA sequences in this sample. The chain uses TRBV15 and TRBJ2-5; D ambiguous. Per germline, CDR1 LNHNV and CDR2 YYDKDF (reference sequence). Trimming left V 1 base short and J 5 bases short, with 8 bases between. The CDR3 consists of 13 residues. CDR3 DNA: TGTGCCACCAGCAGAGGAATAGGGGAGACCCAGTACTTC. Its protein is CATSRGIGETQYF. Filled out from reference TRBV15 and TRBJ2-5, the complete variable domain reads DAMVIQNPRYQVTQFGKPVTLSCSQTLNHNVMYWYQQKSSQAPKLLFHYYDKDFNNEADTPDNFQSRRPNTSFCFLDIRSPGLGDTAMYLCATSRGIGETQYFGPGTRLLVL.

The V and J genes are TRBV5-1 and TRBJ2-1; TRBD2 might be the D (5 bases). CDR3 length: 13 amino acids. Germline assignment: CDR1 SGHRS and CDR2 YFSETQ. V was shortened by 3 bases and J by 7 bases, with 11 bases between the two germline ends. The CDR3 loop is CASSSSQGNEQFF. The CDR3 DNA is TGCGCCAGCAGCTCTAGCCAAGGGAATGAGCAGTTCTTC. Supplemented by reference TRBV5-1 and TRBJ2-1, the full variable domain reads KAGVTQTPRYLIKTRGQQVTLSCSPISGHRSVSWYQQTPGQGLQFLFEYFSETQRNKGNFPGRFSGRQFSNSRSEMNVSTLELGDSALYLCASSSSQGNEQFFGPGTRLTVL.

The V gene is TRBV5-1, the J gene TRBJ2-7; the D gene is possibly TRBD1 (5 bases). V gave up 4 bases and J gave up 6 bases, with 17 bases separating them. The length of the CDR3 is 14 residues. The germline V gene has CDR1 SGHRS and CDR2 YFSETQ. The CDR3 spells CASSAPQGSREQYF. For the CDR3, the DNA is TGCGCCAGCAGCGCACCTCAGGGTTCGCGCGAGCAGTACTTC.

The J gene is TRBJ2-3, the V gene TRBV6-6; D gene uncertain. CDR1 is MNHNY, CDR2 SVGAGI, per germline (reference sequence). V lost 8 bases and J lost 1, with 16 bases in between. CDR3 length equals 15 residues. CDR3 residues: CASASFEAGTDTQYF. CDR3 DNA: TGTGCCAGCGCCTCCTTTGAGGCCGGCACAGATACGCAGTATTTT.

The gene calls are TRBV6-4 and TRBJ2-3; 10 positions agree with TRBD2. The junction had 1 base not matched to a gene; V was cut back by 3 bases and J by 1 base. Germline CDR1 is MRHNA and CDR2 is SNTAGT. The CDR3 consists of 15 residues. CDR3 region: CASSEGTSGTDTQYF. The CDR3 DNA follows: TGTGCCAGCAGTGAAGGGACTAGCGGCACAGATACGCAGTATTTT.